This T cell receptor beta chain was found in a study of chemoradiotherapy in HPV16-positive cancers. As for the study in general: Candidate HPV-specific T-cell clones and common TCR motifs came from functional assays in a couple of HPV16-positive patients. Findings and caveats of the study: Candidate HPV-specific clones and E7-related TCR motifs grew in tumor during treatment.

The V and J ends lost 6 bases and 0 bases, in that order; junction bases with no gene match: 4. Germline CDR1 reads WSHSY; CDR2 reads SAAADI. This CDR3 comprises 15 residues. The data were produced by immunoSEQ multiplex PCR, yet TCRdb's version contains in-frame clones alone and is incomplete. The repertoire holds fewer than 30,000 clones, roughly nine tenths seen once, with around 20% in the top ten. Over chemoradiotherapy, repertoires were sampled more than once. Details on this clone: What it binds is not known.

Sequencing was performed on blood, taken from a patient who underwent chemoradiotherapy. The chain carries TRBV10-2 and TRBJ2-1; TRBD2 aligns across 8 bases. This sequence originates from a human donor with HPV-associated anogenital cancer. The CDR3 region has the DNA TGCGCCAGCAGGGAAAGCGGGAGCTCCTACAATGAGCAGTTCTTC. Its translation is CASRESGSSYNEQFF.